This section outlines one TCR beta chain sequence together with its context. Its antigen remains unknown. Being one base from a much bigger clone, this may be a read error. Unique molecular identifiers were present on the cDNA, and a universal primer site came from template switching. Each CDR3 protein gets one entry after TCRdb re-called the 5' RACE reads with MiXCR. Of 1.5 million to 2 million distinct CDR3 sequences listed, about 32% are singletons. CDR1 SNHLY and CDR2 FYNNEI come from the germline V gene. This CDR3 is 13 amino acids long. Trimming took 4 bases from V and 4 from J, leaving 7 bases between them. This sample stems from a study of identical twins. General study results and limits: Analyses of zero insertions could, in part, be confounded by invariant MAIT and iNKT cells. In beta out-of-frame sequences, the excess sharing between twins was weaker.

All of the donors were Caucasians in good health. The sample comprised cord blood. The TCR was taken from a newborn girl in good health. The chain has TRBV2 and TRBJ2-2; tentative D call: TRBD1 (6 bases). The CDR3 DNA follows: TGTGCCAGCAGTGGACAGGCCACCGGGGAGCTGTTTTTT. This sequence encodes CASSGQATGELFF. Using reference TRBV2 and TRBJ2-2 for the parts outside the CDR3, the full variable domain is EPEVTQTPSHQVTQMGQEVILRCVPISNHLYFYWYRQILGQKVEFLVSFYNNEISEKSEIFDDQFSVERPDGSNFTLKIRSTKLEDSAMYFCASSGQATGELFFGEGSRLTVL.